The 20 T cell receptor beta chains below come from one sample, sequenced in a study of blood T cells in healthy people across ages. PCR was performed a second time for roughly 6 to 12 cycles using a sample-barcoded 5' primer and a J-beta primer mix. TCRdb used MiXCR to reprocess the 5' RACE reads, holding one entry per CDR3 protein. In the table there are about 1 million distinct CDR3 sequences, less than 50% of which are singletons. Specimen: blood. The receptors were sampled from a woman aged 55-69 years in good health.

J is TRBJ2-1 and V is TRBV2; TRBD2 matches at 8 bases. This CDR3 is built from 15 residues. Germline CDR1 reads SNHLY; CDR2 reads FYNNEI. The V gene end was trimmed by 4 bases and the J gene end by 6 bases; junction bases not matched to a gene: 8. The CDR3 reads CASSGIAGKRNEQFF. The CDR3 DNA reads TGTGCCAGCAGTGGAATAGCGGGAAAACGCAATGAGCAGTTCTTC.

This clonotype was seen a few times. The chain employs TRBV4-2 and TRBJ1-1; D unresolved. Per the germline V gene, CDR1 is LGHNA and CDR2 is YNFKEQ. This CDR3 comprises 13 residues. V shed 4 bases and J shed 5 bases, with 11 bases lying between them. The CDR3 DNA reads TGTGCCAGCAGCCGAGGTGACGGGACTGAAGCTTTCTTT. Its protein is CASSRGDGTEAFF.

On this clonotype: Relative to the germline gene, one junction end is altered; a read error may explain this. V gene TRBV5-1 combines with J gene TRBJ2-1, with D hard to call. Germline V gene data show CDR1 as SGHRS and CDR2 as YFSETQ. This CDR3 spans 13 amino acids. The CDR3 DNA sequence: TGTGCCAGCAGCCCCTTTTATCACAATGAGCAGTTCTTC. This sequence encodes CASSPFYHNEQFF.

V gene TRBV27 combines with J gene TRBJ2-7; no reliable D call. Germline assignment: CDR1 MNHEY and CDR2 SMNVEV (reference sequence). V dropped 6 bases and J dropped 4 bases, with 10 bases sitting between them. CDR3 size: 12 residues. The CDR3 sequence: CASRQTLYEQYF. CDR3 in DNA: TGTGCCAGCAGACAGACCCTATACGAGCAGTACTTC.

This clonotype has a count of ten or more. The J gene is TRBJ2-1, the V gene TRBV7-9, with D perhaps TRBD2 (5 bases). V was trimmed by 5 bases and J by 0 bases, leaving 11 bases between them. The germline V gene has CDR1 SEHNR and CDR2 FQNEAQ (reference sequence). There are 15 residues in the CDR3. DNA of the CDR3: TGTGCCAGCAGCCCTCCGGGGAGCTCCTACAATGAGCAGTTCTTC. Protein: CASSPPGSSYNEQFF.

The chain is built from TRBV20-1 and TRBJ1-1; D call uncertain. Germline V gene data show CDR1 as DFQATT and CDR2 as SNEGSKA (reference sequence). The ends were cut back, 6 bases at V and 6 bases at J, with 11 bases in the middle. This CDR3 spans 11 amino acids. The chain's CDR3 is CSALELAEAFF. The DNA for the CDR3 is TGCAGTGCCCTCGAACTCGCTGAAGCTTTCTTT.

The J gene is TRBJ1-6, the V gene TRBV20-1; TRBD1 aligns across 9 bases. V was clipped by 0 bases and J by 7 bases; unmatched bases: 7. Germline-derived CDR1 and CDR2 are DFQATT and SNEGSKA (reference sequence). This CDR3 is 16 amino acids long. CDR3 in amino acids: CSARETGTGKNSPLHF. Here the CDR3 DNA reads TGCAGTGCTAGAGAAACCGGGACAGGGAAAAATTCACCCCTCCACTTT.

This clonotype was observed a few times. The chain links TRBV10-3 to TRBJ1-4; 9 nucleotides match TRBD1. This CDR3 spans 13 amino acids. CDR1 is ENHRY and CDR2 is SYGVKD in the germline V gene. V gave up 6 bases and J gave up 7 bases; unmatched junction bases: 3. The CDR3, as DNA: TGTGCCATCAGCGGGACAGGGAGTGAAAAACTGTTTTTT. The encoded protein is CAISGTGSEKLFF.

J is TRBJ2-7 and V is TRBV20-1, with TRBD1 identical over 7 bases. The V gene end was trimmed by 5 bases and the J gene end by 2 bases; junction bases not matched to a gene: 6. Germline loops: CDR1 DFQATT, CDR2 SNEGSKA (reference sequence). The CDR3 spans 13 residues. CDR3 nucleotides: TGCAGTGCTGGAAGGGACAGCCCCTACGAGCAGTACTTC. This encodes CSAGRDSPYEQYF.

The V and J genes are TRBV3-1 and TRBJ2-1; D not certain. The CDR3 spans 16 residues. V was shortened by 5 bases and J by 7 bases, with 21 bases between the two germline ends. CDR1 and CDR2 from the germline V gene are LGHDT and YNNKEL (reference sequence). CDR3 nucleotide sequence: TGTGCCAGCAGCTCGTCCCCTACAAAAACTCTAAATGAGCAGTTCTTC. The encoded protein is CASSSSPTKTLNEQFF.

The chain carries TRBV28 and TRBJ1-5; D is uncertain. Trimming took 1 base from V and 0 from J, leaving 7 bases between them. The CDR3 is made up of 15 amino acids. Germline V gene sequence: CDR1 MDHEN, CDR2 SYDVKM. The CDR3 coding sequence is TGTGCCAGCAGTTTATCCGTGTATAGCAATCAGCCCCAGCATTTT. It yields the protein CASSLSVYSNQPQHF.

As for this clonotype: A much larger clone differs from this one at a single base, so this may be a read error. The gene calls are TRBV29-1 and TRBJ2-3; no definite D call. The CDR3 covers 12 residues. Trimming stripped 6 bases from V and 10 bases from J, with 17 bases between. Germline V gives CDR1 SQVTM, CDR2 ANQGSEA. For the CDR3, the DNA is TGCAGCGTAAGTCCTGATACGGATGCGCAGTATTTT. Its translation is CSVSPDTDAQYF.

A note on this clonotype: One end of the junction is discordant with germline, which a read error may explain. The gene calls are TRBV9 and TRBJ2-6; the D gene could be TRBD1 or TRBD2 (5 bases each). This CDR3 comprises 13 residues. Germline CDR1 SGDLS, CDR2 YYNGEE. CDR3 coding DNA: TGTGCCAGCAGGGCGGCCGGGGCCAACGTCCCGACTTTC. Translating gives CASRAAGANVPTF.

The rearrangement joins TRBV7-2 to TRBJ2-3; D is perhaps TRBD1 or TRBD2 (6 bases each). V was shortened by 1 base and J by 2 bases, with 16 bases between the two germline ends. The CDR3 totals 17 residues. CDR1 and CDR2 from the germline V gene are SGHTA and FQGNSA. The CDR3 here is CASSLVGGFPPTDTQYF. CDR3 sequence (DNA): TGTGCCAGCAGCTTAGTGGGGGGCTTCCCCCCCACAGATACGCAGTATTTT.

The V call is TRBV20-1, the J call TRBJ2-7, with 11 bases aligning to TRBD2. Germline-derived CDR1 and CDR2 are DFQATT and SNEGSKA (reference sequence). This CDR3 contains 13 residues. J lost 12 bases, V lost 1 base, and 8 bases had no gene match. CDR3 sequence (DNA): TGCAGTGCTAGAGTTTTTGGGCTAGCGGGAGGGTACTTC. This encodes CSARVFGLAGGYF.

This clonotype was seen more than once but under ten times. This chain joins TRBV11-2 and TRBJ2-1, with D hard to call. The CDR3 loop spans 14 amino acids. Trimming pared 3 bases from V and 7 bases from J, leaving 13 bases between. The germline CDR1 and CDR2 sequences are SGHAT and FQNNGV. CDR3 sequence (DNA): TGTGCCAGCAGCTTCCTCACACGGGCAAATGAGCAGTTCTTC. Translated: CASSFLTRANEQFF.

There are a few counts of this clonotype. The genes are TRBV20-1 and TRBJ2-7, with 9 bases lining up with TRBD2. The CDR3 loop spans 14 amino acids. V lost 6 bases, J lost 0 bases, and 6 bases stayed unmatched. Germline assignment: CDR1 DFQATT and CDR2 SNEGSKA (reference sequence). The CDR3 here is CSALRLAASYEQYF. As DNA, the CDR3 is TGCAGTGCCCTGAGACTAGCGGCCTCCTACGAGCAGTACTTC.

CDR3 residues: CASSQPTSGRTYEQYF. As DNA, the CDR3 is TGCGCCAGCAGTCAACCGACTAGCGGGAGAACCTACGAGCAGTACTTC. The V call is TRBV23-1, the J call TRBJ2-7; the match to TRBD2 covers 12 bases. TRBV23-1 is known as an ORF, though its function is uncertain. This CDR3 comprises 16 residues. V dropped 2 bases and J dropped 2; count of bases not matched to a gene: 4.

The chain links TRBV9 to TRBJ2-3, with a weak D call TRBD1 (6 bases). The V gene's germline CDR1 is SGDLS and CDR2 YYNGEE. The CDR3 consists of 15 residues. V dropped 0 bases and J dropped 7 bases, with 15 bases sitting between them. This CDR3 is CASSVAPTGSNTQYF. CDR3 nucleotides: TGTGCCAGCAGCGTAGCCCCGACAGGTTCGAATACGCAGTATTTT.

A note on this clonotype: Compared with germline, one end of the junction differs, possibly owing to a read error. This chain uses TRBV15 with TRBJ1-1; possible D gene TRBD1, 6 bases. There are 15 residues in the CDR3. Germline CDR1 LNHNV, CDR2 YYDKDF (reference sequence). In nucleotides, the CDR3 is TGTGCCACCAGCGATACAGGGCACGGGAACACTGAGGCTTTCTTT. Translated, it gives CATSDTGHGNTEAFF.